Below are 13 T cell receptor beta chains sequenced from a single sample in a study of spatial heterogeneity in lung cancer. Via MiXCR, TCRdb re-called the 5' RACE reads, giving one row per CDR3 protein. The repertoire holds over 9,500 distinct CDR3 sequences, roughly 3.7% seen once, with approximately 7.5% in the top ten. Time point noted: sample taken at primary tumor resection. The input material, whole RNA from tumor, nontumor lung or frozen PBMC, was sequenced unsorted. The material was normal lung tissue next to the tumor, obtained at surgery. The receptors were gathered from a male donor with early-stage non-small cell lung cancer.

Ten or more counts support this clonotype. This beta chain slipped into a library made for alpha chains as a stray read, so its size is not meaningful. The chain is built from TRBV3-1 and TRBJ1-2, with a weak D call TRBD1 (6 bases). The V end lost 4 bases, the J end lost 4 bases, and 10 bases lay between the germline ends. This CDR3 is built from 13 residues. Germline CDR1 and CDR2: LGHDT and YNNKEL (reference sequence). The CDR3 loop is CASSLRGSYGYTF. In nucleotides, the CDR3 is TGTGCCAGCAGCCTGAGGGGGTCCTATGGCTACACCTTC. The full variable domain, completed using reference TRBV3-1 and TRBJ1-2, is DTAVSQTPKYLVTQMGNDKSIKCEQNLGHDTMYWYKQDSKKFLKIMFSYNNKELIINETVPNRFSPKSPDKAHLNLHINSLELGDSAVYFCASSLRGSYGYTFGSGTRLTVV.

This clonotype was seen many times. This beta chain slipped into a library made for alpha chains as a stray read, so its size is not meaningful. V is TRBV6-5 and J is TRBJ2-7; D is ambiguous. Germline V gives CDR1 MNHEY, CDR2 SVGAGI. CDR3 length: 14 residues. The germline V and J ends were trimmed by 3 bases and 1 base, with 10 bases remaining between them. CDR3 bases: TGTGCCAGCAGTTATTCTCCAGGATCCTACGAGCAGTACTTC. Translation gives CASSYSPGSYEQYF.

This clonotype appeared many times. This beta chain is a stray read from a library made for alpha chains; its abundance is not meaningful. V is TRBV12-3 or TRBV12-4 and J is TRBJ2-1, with TRBD1 matching over 8 bases. V shed 5 bases, J shed 5 bases, and the junction held 2 bases outside the gene matches. The CDR3 spans 13 residues. CDR3 DNA sequence: TGTGCCAGCAGTAGGACAGGGAACAATGAGCAGTTCTTC. It is translated as CASSRTGNNEQFF.

This clonotype was observed many times. Since the library was made to target alpha chains, this beta chain is a stray read and its abundance is not meaningful. The chain employs TRBV5-1 and TRBJ2-1, with D unresolved. CDR3 size: 13 residues. Deletions cut 2 bases from V and 6 bases from J, with 9 bases between. The V gene's germline CDR1 is SGHRS and CDR2 YFSETQ. The CDR3 loop reads CASSFSKGNEQFF. CDR3 sequence (DNA): TGCGCCAGCAGCTTTAGCAAAGGCAATGAGCAGTTCTTC.

This clonotype was recorded many times. Since it is a stray read in a library aimed at alpha chains, this beta chain has a size that is not meaningful. The V gene is TRBV28, the J gene TRBJ2-2; D perhaps matches TRBD2 (6 bases). Germline-derived CDR1 and CDR2 are MDHEN and SYDVKM. This CDR3 spans 15 amino acids. Trimming shortened V by 2 bases and J by 4 bases, and 11 bases separated the two germline ends. Here the CDR3 DNA reads TGTGCCAGCAGTTTAGGAAGAGCGGGCACCGGGGAGCTGTTTTTT. Its translation is CASSLGRAGTGELFF.

This clonotype is medium-sized in the sample. This beta chain represents an off-target read in a library built for alpha chains; its size is of limited meaning. The V gene is TRBV7-9, the J gene TRBJ2-1; tentatively, D is TRBD2 (5 bases). Germline V gene sequence: CDR1 SEHNR, CDR2 FQNEAQ (reference sequence). V lost 6 bases and J 0 bases, leaving 9 bases between the germline ends. This CDR3 spans 14 amino acids. The CDR3, as DNA: TGTGCCAGCAGACGGGGTAGCTCCTACAATGAGCAGTTCTTC. This sequence encodes CASRRGSSYNEQFF.

Many counts were recorded for this clonotype. In a library made to pick up alpha chains, this beta chain is a stray read with a size that means little. The chain carries TRBV7-2 and TRBJ1-2; 7 bases are a match to TRBD1. The J segment lost 2 bases and the V segment lost 5 bases, leaving 8 bases of the junction unmatched. The CDR3 has 15 amino acids. CDR1 and CDR2 (germline): SGHTA, FQGNSA. This CDR3 reads CASSPSGQANYGYTF. As DNA, the CDR3 is TGTGCCAGCAGCCCGTCCGGACAGGCCAACTATGGCTACACCTTC.

On this clonotype: This beta chain is an off-target read within a library intended for alpha chains, so its frequency means little. The chain's CDR3 is CASSFPRGYQETQYF. CDR3 DNA: TGTGCCAGCAGCTTCCCCCGGGGGTACCAAGAGACCCAGTACTTC. The gene calls are TRBV7-2 and TRBJ2-5; tentative D call: TRBD2 (6 bases). The ends were cut back, 3 bases at V and 0 bases at J, with 11 bases in the middle. The CDR3 has 15 amino acids. CDR1 and CDR2 from the germline V gene are SGHTA and FQGNSA.

In its sample, this clonotype was seen many times. The library was designed around alpha chains, so this beta chain is a stray read whose abundance carries little weight. The chain is built from TRBV20-1 and TRBJ2-7, with no clear D. This CDR3 has 14 amino acids. V gave up 4 bases and J gave up 4 bases, with 17 bases separating them. Germline V gene data show CDR1 as DFQATT and CDR2 as SNEGSKA (reference sequence). The CDR3 loop is CSAKLPINPYEQYF. The CDR3, as DNA: TGCAGTGCTAAGCTTCCTATTAATCCGTACGAGCAGTACTTC.

This clonotype was seen ten or more times. Since it is a stray read in a library aimed at alpha chains, this beta chain has a size that is not meaningful. The chain joins TRBV5-1 to TRBJ1-1; 8 nucleotides align to TRBD1. The CDR3 sequence is 14 residues long. Germline values: CDR1 SGHRS, CDR2 YFSETQ. V gave up 1 base and J gave up 2 bases; unmatched junction bases: 1. The CDR3 sequence is CASSLQGANTEAFF. CDR3 nucleotide sequence: TGCGCCAGCAGCTTGCAGGGGGCCAACACTGAAGCTTTCTTT.

This clonotype was counted between two and nine times. This beta chain is an off-target read within a library intended for alpha chains, so its frequency means little. The chain recombines TRBV6-6 with TRBJ2-1; 8 bases are a match to TRBD2. Germline CDR1 MNHNY, CDR2 SVGAGI (reference sequence). This CDR3 is built from 15 residues. V was clipped by 6 bases and J by 7 bases; unmatched bases: 11. CDR3 protein: CASRESGGGLNEQFF. In nucleotides, the CDR3 is TGTGCCAGCAGAGAGAGCGGGGGCGGTTTAAATGAGCAGTTCTTC.

Within the sample, this clonotype is medium-sized. Little can be read into the size of this beta chain, an off-target read in a library designed for alpha chains. The CDR3 sequence: CASSLGTSAYNEQFF. The CDR3 region has the DNA TGTGCCAGCAGCTTGGGGACTAGCGCTTACAATGAGCAGTTCTTC. The rearrangement links TRBV11-3 to TRBJ2-1; 10 nucleotides agree with TRBD2. V trimming: 3 bases; J trimming: 4 bases; junction bases outside the gene matches: 3. This CDR3 comprises 15 residues. CDR1 SGHNT and CDR2 YENEEA come from the germline V gene.

With regard to this clonotype: Because the library targeted alpha chains, this beta chain is an off-target read whose size means little. The chain uses TRBV7-2 and TRBJ2-4, with 8 bases lining up with TRBD2. The J segment lost 1 base and the V segment lost 3 bases, leaving 2 bases of the junction unmatched. Germline V gene sequence: CDR1 SGHTA, CDR2 FQGNSA. The CDR3 has 15 amino acids. CDR3: CASSFERGAKNIQYF. CDR3 coding DNA: TGTGCCAGCAGCTTTGAGCGGGGGGCCAAAAACATTCAGTACTTC.